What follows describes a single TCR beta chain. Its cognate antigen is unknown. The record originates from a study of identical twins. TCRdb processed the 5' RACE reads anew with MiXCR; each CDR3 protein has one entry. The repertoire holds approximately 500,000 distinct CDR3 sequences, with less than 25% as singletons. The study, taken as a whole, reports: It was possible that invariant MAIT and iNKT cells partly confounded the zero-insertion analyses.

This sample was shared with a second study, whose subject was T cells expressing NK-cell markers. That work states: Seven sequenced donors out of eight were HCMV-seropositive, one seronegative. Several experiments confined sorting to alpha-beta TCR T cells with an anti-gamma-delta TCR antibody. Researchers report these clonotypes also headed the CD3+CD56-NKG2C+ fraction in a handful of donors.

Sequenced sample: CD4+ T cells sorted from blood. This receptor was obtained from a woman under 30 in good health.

CDR3 nucleotides: TGTGCCAGCATGACGTGGGGGGGCATCGAGACCCAGTACTTC. Translation: CASMTWGGIETQYF. The chain is built from TRBV6-1 and TRBJ2-5; TRBD2 is a possible D gene (7 bases). Looked up from germline, CDR1 is MNHNS and CDR2 is SASEGT. Trimming took 7 bases from V and 5 from J, leaving 17 bases between them. The CDR3 runs 14 residues.